The sequence of this T cell receptor (beta chain) was determined in a study of blood T cell repertoires in COVID-19. Across the whole study: COVID-19 samples, acute and convalescent, were from the United States, Italy and Spain. T cells, B-cell-depleted T cells, or PBMCs supplied cDNA or gDNA.

In the original workflow: How many nucleated cells were present was estimated from reference gene primer amplification. The protocol was immunoSEQ multiplex PCR, while the TCRdb copy is restricted to in-frame clones and leaves out a portion. V, J and clone size reflect that table, while D and trimming were determined from the DNA. The table records over 100,000 clones, approximately 83% of them present only once. The CDR3 runs 14 residues. With 6 bases clipped from V and 7 bases from J, the junction kept 8 bases outside the gene matches. Germline V gene data show CDR1 as SNHLY and CDR2 as FYNNEI. The chain joins TRBV2 to TRBJ1-2; 10 nucleotides line up with TRBD1. The sequencing input was peripheral blood. This receptor was identified in a woman aged 70-85 years with acute or convalescent COVID-19. DNA for the CDR3: TGTGCCAGCAGGCCCCCGGGACAGGGGTTTGGCTACACCTTC. Encoded protein: CASRPPGQGFGYTF.